Presented here are 4 T cell receptor beta chains from one specimen sequenced in a study of blood T cells in healthy people across ages. Primers used in a second PCR of roughly 6 to 11 cycles were a sample-barcoded 5' primer and a J-beta primer mix. MiXCR, applied by TCRdb to the 5' RACE reads, yields one record per CDR3 protein. The sample includes about 600,000 distinct CDR3 sequences, under 55% of them seen just once. The sequenced material came from blood. The receptors derive from a man older than 75 in good health.

The J gene is TRBJ2-5, the V gene TRBV28; D gene unclear. Germline V gene data show CDR1 as MDHEN and CDR2 as SYDVKM. The CDR3 runs to 16 residues. The V and J ends lost 6 bases and 2 bases respectively, with 19 bases between them. The CDR3 DNA follows: TGTGCCAGCAGCGCCCCCCTTGGGGTTTGGCAAGAGACCCAGTACTTC. It encodes CASSAPLGVWQETQYF.

The gene calls are TRBV12-3 or TRBV12-4 and TRBJ1-2, with TRBD1 as a possible D gene (6 bases). The CDR3 sequence is 16 residues long. The germline V and J ends were trimmed by 5 bases and 4 bases, with 20 bases remaining between them. CDR3 protein: CASSPSGGAPIYGYTF. The CDR3 nucleotides are TGTGCCAGCAGTCCGAGTGGGGGGGCCCCAATCTATGGCTACACCTTC.

The chain carries TRBV6-5 and TRBJ1-6; the D gene is possibly TRBD1 (5 bases). The CDR3 runs to 16 residues. V lost 0 bases, J lost 7 bases, and 13 bases lay in between. Germline CDR1 reads MNHEY; CDR2 reads SVGAGI. The CDR3 here is CASSYSSGGTNSPLHF. In nucleotides, the CDR3 is TGTGCCAGCAGTTACTCGAGTGGGGGTACCAATTCACCCCTCCACTTT.

The genes are TRBV20-1 and TRBJ2-5; 8 nucleotides agree with TRBD1. Germline trimming cut 6 bases from V and 4 bases from J; bases unmatched to any gene: 10. The CDR3 length is 14 residues. Germline-derived CDR1 and CDR2 are DFQATT and SNEGSKA (reference sequence). The CDR3 region has the DNA TGCAGTGCCACAGGACAGGGAGGAACAGAGACCCAGTACTTC. Protein sequence: CSATGQGGTETQYF.